This TCR beta chain was retrieved from a study of control samples from healthy donors and cancer patients. The CDR3 runs 18 residues. The V and J ends lost 1 base and 0 bases, in that order; junction bases with no gene match: 12. The germline V gene encodes CDR1 MGHRA and CDR2 YSYEKL. Clones were sequenced by immunoSEQ multiplex PCR, and TCRdb holds only the in-frame ones, with some missing. The sample has some 130,000 clones, about 95% seen once. V usage is TRBV4-1 and J usage is TRBJ2-7; TRBD1 agrees at 7 bases. This sequence was found in a man aged 25-45 years in good health. Sequencing was carried out using blood. The CDR3 spells CASSQGVPTGSSSYEQYF. CDR3 sequence (DNA): TGCGCCAGCAGCCAAGGTGTCCCGACAGGGTCTTCCTCCTACGAGCAGTACTTC.